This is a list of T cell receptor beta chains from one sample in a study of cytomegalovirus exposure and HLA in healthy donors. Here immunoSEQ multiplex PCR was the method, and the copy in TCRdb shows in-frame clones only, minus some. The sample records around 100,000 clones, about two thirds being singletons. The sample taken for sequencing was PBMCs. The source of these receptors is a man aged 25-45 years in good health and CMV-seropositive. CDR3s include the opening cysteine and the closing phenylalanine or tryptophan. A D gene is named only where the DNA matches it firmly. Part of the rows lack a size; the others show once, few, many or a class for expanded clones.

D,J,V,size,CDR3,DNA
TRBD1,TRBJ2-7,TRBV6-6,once,CASSTTGNEQYF,TGTGCCAGCAGCACGACAGGGAACGAGCAGTACTTC
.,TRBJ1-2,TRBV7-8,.,CASSRPARGLSYTF,TGTGCCAGCAGCCGACCGGCACGAGGATTATCCTACACCTTC
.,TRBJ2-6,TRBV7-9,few,CASSHSAGANVLTF,TGTGCCAGCAGCCACTCGGCTGGGGCCAACGTCCTGACTTTC
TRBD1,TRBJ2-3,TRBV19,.,CASSSPPGQGARSQDTDTQYF,TGTGCCAGTAGTTCACCGCCGGGACAGGGGGCCCGTAGCCAGGACACAGATACGCAGTATTTT
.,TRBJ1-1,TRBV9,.,CASSVVSRVTRDTEAFF,TGTGCCAGCAGCGTAGTCAGTCGTGTCACACGGGACACTGAAGCTTTCTTT
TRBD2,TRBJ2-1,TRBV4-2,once,CASSQDPSGGYNEQFF,TGTGCCAGCAGCCAAGATCCTAGCGGGGGCTACAATGAGCAGTTCTTC
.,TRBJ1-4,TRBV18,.,CASSPLQATNEKLFF,TGTGCCAGCTCACCTTTACAGGCAACTAATGAAAAACTGTTTTTT
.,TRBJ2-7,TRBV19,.,CATSSADRPSYEQYF,TGTGCCACCTCCAGTGCCGACAGGCCCTCCTACGAGCAGTACTTC
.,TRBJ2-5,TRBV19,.,CASSLQETQYF,TGTGCCAGTAGCTTACAAGAGACCCAGTACTTC
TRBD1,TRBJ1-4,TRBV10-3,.,CAISDRGEKLFF,TGTGCCATCAGCGACAGGGGGGAAAAACTGTTTTTT
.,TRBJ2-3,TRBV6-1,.,CASSPSGTFPDTQYF,TGTGCCAGCAGTCCATCCGGGACATTCCCAGATACGCAGTATTTT
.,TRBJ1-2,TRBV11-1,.,CASRGPGANYGYTF,TGTGCCAGCAGAGGACCAGGGGCTAACTATGGCTACACCTTC
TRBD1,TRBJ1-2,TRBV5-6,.,CASSLPGQGLSPYGYTF,TGTGCCAGCAGCTTACCCGGACAGGGCCTCTCCCCCTATGGCTACACCTTC
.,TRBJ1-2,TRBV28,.,CASSFPTDGGGYGYTF,TGTGCCAGCAGTTTTCCTACAGACGGGGGGGGATATGGCTACACCTTC
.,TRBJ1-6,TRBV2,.,CASRGPVSGSPLHF,TGTGCCAGCAGAGGTCCCGTTTCAGGTTCACCCCTCCACTTT
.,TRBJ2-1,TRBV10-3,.,CAIRRRAGNEQFF,TGTGCCATCAGAAGGAGAGCTGGCAATGAGCAGTTCTTC
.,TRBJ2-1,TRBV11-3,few,CASSPRPSSSRYNEQFF,TGTGCCAGCAGCCCTCGGCCTTCTAGTAGCCGATACAATGAGCAGTTCTTC
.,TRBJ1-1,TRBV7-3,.,CASSLYGINTEAFF,TGTGCCAGCAGCCTCTACGGTATTAACACTGAAGCTTTCTTT
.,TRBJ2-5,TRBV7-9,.,CASSGQGIGETQYF,TGTGCCAGCAGCGGTCAGGGCATCGGAGAGACCCAGTACTTC
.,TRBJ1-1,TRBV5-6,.,CASTLTGMNAEAFF,TGTGCCAGCACCCTTACAGGGATGAACGCTGAAGCTTTCTTT
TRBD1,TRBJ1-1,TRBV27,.,CASSLDFPGQWGNTEAFF,TGTGCCAGCAGTTTGGATTTCCCGGGACAGTGGGGGAACACTGAAGCTTTCTTT
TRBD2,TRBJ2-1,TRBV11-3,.,CASSSRWEAGALGSEQFF,TGTGCCAGCAGCTCACGGTGGGAAGCGGGAGCATTGGGGTCTGAGCAGTTCTTC
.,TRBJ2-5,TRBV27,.,CASSLFEREAQYF,TGTGCCAGCAGTTTATTTGAGAGGGAGGCCCAGTACTTC
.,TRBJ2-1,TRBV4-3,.,CASSQERGGYNEQFF,TGCGCCAGCAGCCAAGAAAGGGGGGGTTACAATGAGCAGTTCTTC
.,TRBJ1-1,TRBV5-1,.,CASSFEQGGNTEAFF,TGCGCCAGCAGCTTCGAGCAGGGTGGAAACACTGAAGCTTTCTTT
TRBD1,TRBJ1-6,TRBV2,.,CASSEGTGTLHF,TGTGCCAGCAGTGAGGGGACAGGCACCCTCCACTTT
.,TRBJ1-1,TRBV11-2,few,CASSFIPDRNTEAFF,TGTGCCAGCAGCTTTATACCTGACAGGAACACTGAAGCTTTCTTT
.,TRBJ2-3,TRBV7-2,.,CASSRGAPDTQYF,TGTGCCAGCAGCCGGGGGGCCCCAGATACGCAGTATTTT
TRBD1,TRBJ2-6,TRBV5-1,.,CASSSWTGGDSGANVLTF,TGCGCCAGCAGCTCGTGGACAGGGGGGGACTCTGGGGCCAACGTCCTGACTTTC
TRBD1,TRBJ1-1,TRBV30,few,CAWSEGPGQGNTEAFF,TGTGCCTGGAGTGAGGGCCCAGGACAGGGAAACACTGAAGCTTTCTTT
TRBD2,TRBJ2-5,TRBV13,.,CASSLRLAGGPGGETQYF,TGTGCCAGCAGCTTAAGGCTAGCGGGAGGGCCGGGAGGTGAGACCCAGTACTTC
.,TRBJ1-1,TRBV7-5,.,CARNLKGQLMNTEAFF,TGTGCCAGAAACCTGAAGGGACAGCTCATGAACACTGAAGCTTTCTTT
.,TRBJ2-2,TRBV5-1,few,CASSSGTGELFF,TGCGCCAGCAGCTCGGGTACCGGGGAGCTGTTTTTT
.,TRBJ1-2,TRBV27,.,CASSLRGQGPNYGYTF,TGTGCCAGCAGTTTACGCGGGCAGGGGCCTAACTATGGCTACACCTTC
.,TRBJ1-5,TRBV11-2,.,CASSLGGGHSNQPQHF,TGTGCCAGCAGCTTGGGGGGAGGGCATAGCAATCAGCCCCAGCATTTT
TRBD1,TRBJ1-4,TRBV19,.,CASSRDRAGATNEKLFF,TGTGCCAGTAGTAGGGACAGGGCAGGAGCAACTAATGAAAAACTGTTTTTT
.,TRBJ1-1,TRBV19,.,CASLSGGMANTEAFF,TGTGCCAGCCTGTCGGGAGGGATGGCGAACACTGAAGCTTTCTTT
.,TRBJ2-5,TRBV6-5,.,CASSSTGVRETQYF,TGTGCCAGCAGCTCCACGGGAGTCCGCGAGACCCAGTACTTC
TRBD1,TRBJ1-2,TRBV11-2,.,CASSLAVDRERVGYTF,TGTGCCAGCAGCTTAGCAGTGGACAGGGAAAGAGTTGGCTACACCTTC
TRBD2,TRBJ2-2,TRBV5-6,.,CASSLAGVHTGELFF,TGTGCCAGCAGCTTAGCGGGAGTCCACACCGGGGAGCTGTTTTTT
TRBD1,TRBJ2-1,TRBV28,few,CASKDRGIGNEQFF,TGTGCCAGCAAGGACAGGGGAATAGGGAATGAGCAGTTCTTC
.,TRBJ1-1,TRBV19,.,CASRQGTPGAFF,TGTGCCAGTAGACAGGGCACCCCGGGAGCTTTCTTT
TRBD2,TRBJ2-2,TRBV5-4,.,CASSLGGGRTGELFF,TGTGCCAGCAGCTTGGGAGGCGGGAGAACCGGGGAGCTGTTTTTT
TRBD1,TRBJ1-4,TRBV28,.,CASSFIHRGQVGNEKLFF,TGTGCCAGCAGTTTTATCCATCGAGGACAGGTCGGGAATGAAAAACTGTTTTTT
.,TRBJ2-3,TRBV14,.,CASSQFGIATDTQYF,TGTGCCAGCAGCCAATTCGGGATCGCCACAGATACGCAGTATTTT
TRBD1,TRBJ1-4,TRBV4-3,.,CASSQASGTVNEKLFF,TGCGCCAGCAGCCAAGCCTCCGGGACAGTTAATGAAAAACTGTTTTTT
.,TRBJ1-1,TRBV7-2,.,CASSLATLEFSEAFF,TGTGCCAGCAGCTTAGCCACGCTAGAATTCTCTGAAGCTTTCTTT
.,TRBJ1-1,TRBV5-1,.,CASSLGPGEGTEAFF,TGCGCCAGCAGCTTGGGACCAGGAGAGGGCACTGAAGCTTTCTTT
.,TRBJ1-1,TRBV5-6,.,CASSSYTEAFF,TGTGCCAGCAGCTCGTATACTGAAGCTTTCTTT
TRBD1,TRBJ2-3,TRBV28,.,CASYRDRGQDTQYF,TGTGCCAGCTACCGGGACAGGGGGCAAGATACGCAGTATTTT
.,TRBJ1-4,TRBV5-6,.,CASSSLKEGTNEKLFF,TGTGCCAGCAGCTCCCTTAAGGAGGGAACTAATGAAAAACTGTTTTTT
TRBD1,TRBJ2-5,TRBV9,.,CASSPGTGGWETQYF,TGTGCCAGCAGCCCCGGGACAGGGGGCTGGGAGACCCAGTACTTC
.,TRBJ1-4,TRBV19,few,CASSREKTNEKLFF,TGTGCCAGTAGTAGGGAGAAAACTAATGAAAAACTGTTTTTT
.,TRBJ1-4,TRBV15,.,CATSRGGFSNEKLFF,TGTGCCACCAGCAGAGGCGGGTTTTCTAATGAAAAACTGTTTTTT
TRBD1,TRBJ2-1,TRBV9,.,CARRQGDNEQFF,TGTGCCAGGAGACAGGGGGACAATGAGCAGTTCTTC